The 17 T cell receptor beta chains below were found in one sample sequenced in a study of blood T cell repertoires in COVID-19. Assay: immunoSEQ multiplex PCR; the TCRdb copy retains only in-frame clones and omits some. The repertoire holds about 330,000 clones, with about 90% as singletons. Sequencing used PBMCs or T cells enriched from blood (not recorded which). The receptors derive from a young man who had recovered from COVID-19.

This chain connects TRBV19 to TRBJ2-1, with a tentative D call TRBD1 (5 bases). The CDR3 consists of 15 residues. Germline assignment: CDR1 LNHDA and CDR2 SQIVND (reference sequence). With 1 base removed from V and 1 base from J, the gap between germline ends came to 8 bases. In DNA form, the CDR3 reads TGTGCCAGTAGTATAGGCAGGGATTCCTACAATGAGCAGTTCTTC. The encoded protein is CASSIGRDSYNEQFF.

The genes are TRBV6-5 and TRBJ2-5; TRBD1 aligns across 7 bases. The CDR3 is 16 amino acids. V was pared by 0 bases and J by 2 bases, with 6 bases of the junction left unmatched. The germline gives CDR1 MNHEY, CDR2 SVGAGI. Here the CDR3 DNA reads TGTGCCAGCAGTTACTCGCTACAGGGGCTACAAGAGACCCAGTACTTC. Its protein is CASSYSLQGLQETQYF.

The chain carries TRBV5-5 and TRBJ2-7, with D tentatively TRBD1 (5 bases). The V and J ends lost 0 bases and 1 base respectively, with 14 bases between them. The length of the CDR3 is 16 residues. CDR1 is SGHKS and CDR2 is YYEKEE in the germline V gene (reference sequence). The CDR3 DNA reads TGTGCCAGCAGCTTGGTCCCTCCAGGGCGGTCCTACGAGCAGTACTTC. Translation gives CASSLVPPGRSYEQYF. Combining the CDR3 with reference TRBV5-5 and TRBJ2-7 gives the whole variable domain DAGVTQSPTHLIKTRGQQVTLRCSPISGHKSVSWYQQVLGQGPQFIFQYYEKEERGRGNFPDRFSARQFPNYSSELNVNALLLGDSALYLCASSLVPPGRSYEQYFGPGTRLTVT.

V is TRBV5-1 and J is TRBJ2-4; possibly TRBD2 for D (7 bases). Trimming left V 4 bases short and J 0 bases short, with 14 bases between. Germline lookup yields CDR1 SGHRS and CDR2 YFSETQ. This CDR3 region has 16 residues. CDR3 nucleotides: TGCGCCAGCAGCAAGCGGGACATACTAGCCAAAAACATTCAGTACTTC. This gives the protein CASSKRDILAKNIQYF.

The chain links TRBV5-1 to TRBJ1-1; TRBD1 agrees at 8 bases. This CDR3 region has 14 residues. The V gene's germline CDR1 is SGHRS and CDR2 YFSETQ. Unmatched junction bases numbered 6, after V lost 4 bases and J lost 4 bases. CDR3 in DNA: TGCGCCAGCAGCGGAACAGGGGGAGGCACTGAAGCTTTCTTT. This gives the protein CASSGTGGGTEAFF.

This clone has only one observation. The rearrangement links TRBV13 to TRBJ1-5; D may be TRBD1 (6 bases). Looked up from germline, CDR1 is PRHDT and CDR2 is FYEKMQ (reference sequence). V dropped 3 bases and J dropped 1 base, with 7 bases sitting between them. This CDR3 contains 14 residues. In nucleotides, the CDR3 is TGTGCCAGCAGCTTGGACAGAAGCAATCAGCCCCAGCATTTT. This encodes CASSLDRSNQPQHF.

In its sample, this clone was seen once. The CDR3 DNA reads as TGTGCCAGTAGTCCTTCGATCGGACTTAGCTCCTACAATGAGCAGTTCTTC. It specifies CASSPSIGLSSYNEQFF. V gene TRBV19 combines with J gene TRBJ2-1; possible D gene TRBD2, 5 bases. The CDR3 consists of 17 residues. The germline V gene has CDR1 LNHDA and CDR2 SQIVND (reference sequence). Between the trimmed V and J ends, which lost 5 bases and 0 bases, there was a span of 17 bases.

This clone was observed a single time. CDR3: CASSLPSGGYEQFF. CDR3 nucleotide sequence: TGTGCCAGCAGTTTACCGTCTGGGGGCTATGAGCAGTTCTTC. The chain joins TRBV27 to TRBJ2-1, with a weak D call TRBD1 (6 bases). Looked up from germline, CDR1 is MNHEY and CDR2 is SMNVEV (reference sequence). The CDR3 contains 14 residues. V was cut by 2 bases and J by 8 bases, with 13 bases left in between.

The chain joins TRBV27 to TRBJ1-5, with 8 bases matching TRBD1. With V trimmed by 4 bases and J by 6 bases, 11 bases remained unmatched. In germline, CDR1 is MNHEY, CDR2 SMNVEV (reference sequence). This CDR3 region has 16 residues. CDR3 nucleotide sequence: TGTGCCAGCAGTTCGAGGACAGGGAGGTGGGTTCAGCCCCAGCATTTT. It translates to CASSSRTGRWVQPQHF.

This chain connects TRBV15 to TRBJ1-4; possibly TRBD1 for D (5 bases). Germline V lookup: CDR1 LNHNV, CDR2 YYDKDF (reference sequence). V lost 5 bases and J 8 bases, leaving 18 bases between the germline ends. This CDR3 region has 15 residues. The CDR3 region has the DNA TGTGCCACCAGCTCTTCAACCCAGGGAAACGAAAAACTGTTTTTT. Protein: CATSSSTQGNEKLFF.

J is TRBJ1-6 and V is TRBV9; D not resolved. Germline CDR1 SGDLS, CDR2 YYNGEE. The CDR3 is made up of 13 amino acids. Between the trimmed V and J ends, which lost 4 bases and 2 bases, there was a span of 4 bases. The CDR3: CASSLTYNSPLHF. CDR3 coding DNA: TGTGCCAGCAGCCTAACCTATAATTCACCCCTCCACTTT.

On this clone itself: The sample holds other DNA sequences that translate to the same CDR3. The chain uses TRBV27 and TRBJ1-6; 8 positions match TRBD1. Looked up from germline, CDR1 is MNHEY and CDR2 is SMNVEV (reference sequence). V dropped 5 bases and J dropped 10; count of bases not matched to a gene: 7. CDR3 length: 14 amino acids. The DNA of the CDR3 is TGTGCCAGCAGTCCGGACAGGGTTGGCTCACCCCTCCACTTT. It is translated as CASSPDRVGSPLHF.

The rearrangement uses TRBV19 and TRBJ2-2, with TRBD1 matching 9 bases. Germline V lookup: CDR1 LNHDA, CDR2 SQIVND (reference sequence). The CDR3 has 15 amino acids. The V and J ends lost 1 base and 4 bases, in that order; junction bases with no gene match: 1. The CDR3 nucleotides are TGTGCCAGTAGTATAGCGACAGGGGGCACCGGGGAGCTGTTTTTT. Translated: CASSIATGGTGELFF. The variable domain in full, completed from reference TRBV19 and TRBJ2-2, reads DGGITQSPKYLFRKEGQNVTLSCEQNLNHDAMYWYRQDPGQGLRLIYYSQIVNDFQKGDIAEGYSVSREKKESFPLTVTSAQKNPTAFYLCASSIATGGTGELFFGEGSRLTVL.

The gene calls are TRBV7-9 and TRBJ2-1; no reliable D call. Germline V gene lookup returns CDR1 SEHNR and CDR2 FQNEAQ (reference sequence). The CDR3 has 14 amino acids. V gave up 3 bases and J gave up 8 bases, with 14 bases separating them. Here the CDR3 DNA reads TGTGCCAGCAGCTTGAGGTCGAACAAGGATGAGCAGTTCTTC. It encodes CASSLRSNKDEQFF.

V is TRBV2 and J is TRBJ2-7; D not resolved. CDR3 length equals 12 residues. The germline V and J ends were trimmed by 2 bases and 3 bases, with 5 bases remaining between them. Germline V CDR1 and CDR2: SNHLY, FYNNEI. The chain's CDR3 is CASSEQDYEQYF. CDR3 DNA sequence: TGTGCCAGCAGTGAACAGGACTACGAGCAGTACTTC.

On this clone: A read error may produce the germline difference seen at one junction end. The rearrangement joins TRBV5-5 to TRBJ1-1; D possibly corresponds to TRBD1 (5 bases). There are 15 residues in the CDR3. CDR1 is SGHKS, CDR2 YYEKEE, per germline (reference sequence). In DNA form, the CDR3 reads TGTGCCAGCAGCACCCATTCGGGGGTGAAAACTGAAGCTTTCTTT. Translated: CASSTHSGVKTEAFF.

The V gene is TRBV29-1, the J gene TRBJ1-1, with D uncertain. Trimming took off 3 bases at V and 5 bases at J, with 4 bases between the two ends. This CDR3 has 10 amino acids. The germline gives CDR1 SQVTM, CDR2 ANQGSEA. The chain's CDR3 is CSVDRTEAFF. Written as DNA, the CDR3 is TGCAGCGTTGATCGGACTGAAGCTTTCTTT.